This T cell receptor (beta chain) was sequenced during a study of cytomegalovirus exposure and HLA in healthy donors. Amplification used 60 Vbeta primers and 13 Jbeta primers. Under the authors' procedure: Later reanalysis found approximately 76 million unique TCR beta chains, around 9.9 million of them shared. Profiled with immunoSEQ multiplex PCR; TCRdb holds only in-frame clones, not every one. Clone size and the V and J calls come from that table; the DNA yielded D and trimming. The sample holds around 150,000 clones, over 75% seen once. CDR3 length equals 13 residues. CDR1 and CDR2 from the germline V gene are SEHNR and FQNEAQ (reference sequence). This clone was seen a few times. The antigen remains undetermined. Germline is not matched at one junction end, which may reflect a read error. Findings of the study overall: Earlier analysis yielded a pattern in which most TCR beta V segments were productive about 87% or about 30% of the time. HLA-A and HLA-B allele assignments for most subjects were reportedly predicted accurately using TCR beta sequences.

Though probably carrying unrecorded immune exposures, donors were nominally healthy at sampling. The receptor was derived from a male donor in good health and CMV-seronegative. Sequencing input: PBMCs. V usage is TRBV7-9 and J usage is TRBJ2-7; TRBD2 matches 7 bases. The CDR3: CSSSSVGGHEQYF. CDR3 sequence (DNA): TGTTCCAGCAGCTCTGTGGGAGGGCACGAGCAGTACTTC.